The 11 T cell receptor beta chains presented below share a single source sample, sequenced in a study of blood T cell repertoires in COVID-19. Only in-frame clones appear in the TCRdb table, and some are missing; sequencing was by immunoSEQ multiplex PCR. There are approximately 150,000 clones in the sample; about 86% occur only once, and roughly 8% lies in the top ten. Input material: peripheral blood. Receptors were obtained from a woman between 45 and 65 years old with active or convalescent COVID-19.

The chain employs TRBV4-3 and TRBJ2-1; TRBD2 matches 9 bases. The CDR3 runs 15 residues. Per the germline V gene, CDR1 is LGHNA and CDR2 is YSLEER. V was clipped by 0 bases and J by 4 bases; unmatched bases: 1. The CDR3 protein is CASSQELAGYNEQFF. As DNA, the CDR3 is TGCGCCAGCAGCCAAGAACTAGCGGGTTACAATGAGCAGTTCTTC.

J is TRBJ2-1 and V is TRBV7-3; 7 bases agree with TRBD2. Germline V gives CDR1 SGHTA, CDR2 FQGTGA. Unmatched junction bases numbered 6, after V lost 5 bases and J lost 2 bases. The CDR3 is 15 amino acids. The CDR3: CASSIGLGAYNEQFF. The DNA of the CDR3 is TGTGCCAGCAGCATCGGACTAGGTGCCTACAATGAGCAGTTCTTC.

V usage is TRBV6-5 and J usage is TRBJ2-2; TRBD1 is a possible D gene (5 bases). The CDR3 is 13 amino acids. Germline V CDR1 and CDR2: MNHEY, SVGAGI. The ends were cut back, 2 bases at V and 6 bases at J, with 7 bases in the middle. Here the CDR3 reads CASSYAGSGELFF. In DNA form, the CDR3 reads TGTGCCAGCAGTTACGCAGGGTCCGGGGAGCTGTTTTTT.

This clone appeared a single time. The chain recombines TRBV30 with TRBJ1-4; the D is unclear. The ends were cut back, 1 base at V and 3 bases at J, with 3 bases in the middle. The CDR3 consists of 12 residues. Germline assignment: CDR1 GTSNPN and CDR2 SVGIG (reference sequence). The CDR3 DNA is TGTGCCTGGAGTGGAGCTAATGAAAAACTGTTTTTT. This encodes CAWSGANEKLFF. Full variable domain (rest looked up from reference TRBV30 and TRBJ1-4): SQTIHQWPATLVQPVGSPLSLECTVEGTSNPNLYWYRQAAGRGLQLLFYSVGIGQISSEVPQNLSASRPQDRQFILSSKKLLLSDSGFYLCAWSGANEKLFFGSGTQLSVL.

The chain is built from TRBV6-6 and TRBJ2-7; 8 bases match TRBD2. The CDR3 has 14 residues. Germline V gives CDR1 MNHNY, CDR2 SVGAGI (reference sequence). V gave up 5 bases and J gave up 3 bases; unmatched junction bases: 6. The CDR3 loop reads CASSNPGLDYEQYF. CDR3 bases: TGTGCCAGCAGTAACCCGGGACTAGACTACGAGCAGTACTTC.

V usage is TRBV11-2 and J usage is TRBJ1-1; TRBD1 matches 11 bases. The CDR3 sequence is 13 residues long. The junction had 4 bases not matched to a gene; V was cut back by 6 bases and J by 7 bases. The germline gives CDR1 SGHAT, CDR2 FQNNGV. The CDR3: CASSPGTGGEAFF. The CDR3 DNA sequence: TGTGCCAGCAGTCCCGGGACAGGGGGTGAAGCTTTCTTT.

The chain has TRBV29-1 and TRBJ2-3, with 8 bases lining up with TRBD2. This CDR3 is built from 15 residues. Germline lookup yields CDR1 SQVTM and CDR2 ANQGSEA. With 3 bases clipped from V and 5 bases from J, the junction kept 10 bases outside the gene matches. In DNA form, the CDR3 reads TGCAGCGTTGAGACTAGCGAGGAGCAGGGAGATACGCAGTATTTT. Its translation: CSVETSEEQGDTQYF.

The genes are TRBV9 and TRBJ2-1; 12 positions match TRBD2. This CDR3 is built from 18 residues. Germline lookup yields CDR1 SGDLS and CDR2 YYNGEE. The V and J ends lost 3 bases and 4 bases, in that order; junction bases with no gene match: 11. Here the CDR3 DNA reads TGTGCCAGCAGCGGCCGTTGGGCTAGCGGGGGGGATTACAATGAGCAGTTCTTC. Translating it yields CASSGRWASGGDYNEQFF.

The chain uses TRBV21-1 and TRBJ2-1; TRBD1, the D gene given by the table, was not confirmed from the DNA. TRBV21-1 is listed as a pseudogene. The CDR3 has 16 amino acids. The DNA of the CDR3 is TGTGCCAGCCCCGGACAGGGGGGGAATACGGTAGGGGAGCAGTTCTTC. It codes for CASPGQGGNTVGEQFF.

The chain has TRBV18 and TRBJ1-2; perhaps TRBD1 as D (6 bases). The CDR3 is 15 residues long. The V gene's germline CDR1 is KGHSH and CDR2 LQKENI. V was shortened by 2 bases and J by 5 bases, with 15 bases between the two germline ends. The CDR3 loop is CASSPGQGRPYGYTF. CDR3 coding DNA: TGTGCCAGCTCACCAGGGCAGGGGAGACCGTATGGCTACACCTTC.

The gene calls are TRBV9 and TRBJ1-1, with TRBD1 matching 9 bases. CDR3 length: 15 amino acids. Trimming at V came to 1 base and at J to 6 bases, leaving 7 bases not matched to a gene. Germline CDR1 is SGDLS and CDR2 is YYNGEE. The DNA for the CDR3 is TGTGCCAGCAGCGTAACCCCCTGGACAGGGGCTGAAGCTTTCTTT. Translating gives CASSVTPWTGAEAFF.